The 21 T cell receptor beta chains given below trace back to one sample, sequenced in a study of T cell repertoires in cytomegalovirus infection. MiXCR, run by TCRdb on the reads, gives a single entry per CDR3 protein. The sample gives 500,000 or so distinct CDR3 sequences, approximately 17% of which show up once; roughly a quarter is in the top ten. The sample consisted of CD8+ T cells from PBMCs. These receptor sequences come from a human donor in good health (CMV status not recorded). Some clones in this sample may be carry-over from other donors' samples.

V usage is TRBV20-1 and J usage is TRBJ1-5; D may be TRBD1 (6 bases). The CDR3 has 14 amino acids. Trimming pared 7 bases from V and 1 base from J, leaving 14 bases between. Germline CDR1 reads DFQATT; CDR2 reads SNEGSKA (reference sequence). The CDR3: CSGSGGGSNQPQHF. Written as DNA, the CDR3 is TGCAGTGGATCCGGAGGGGGAAGCAATCAGCCCCAGCATTTT.

The CDR3 loop is CATSDTKAQPQHF. DNA for the CDR3: TGTGCCACCAGTGACACAAAGGCCCAGCCCCAGCATTTT. The V call is TRBV24-1, the J call TRBJ1-5; D uncertain. Germline CDR1 is KGHDR and CDR2 is SFDVKD. V lost 4 bases and J lost 7, with 10 bases in between. This CDR3 is 13 amino acids long.

The sample holds many counts of this clonotype. This chain connects TRBV6-5 to TRBJ2-7; D not resolved. The CDR3 has 16 amino acids. V was shortened by 0 bases and J by 2 bases, with 14 bases between the two germline ends. Germline-derived CDR1 and CDR2 are MNHEY and SVGAGI. The CDR3 coding sequence is TGTGCCAGCAGTTACTCGTCTGGGGTAAAAGCCTACGAGCAGTACTTC. Its protein is CASSYSSGVKAYEQYF.

This clonotype was seen only a few times. The V call is TRBV6-4, the J call TRBJ2-3; 10 nucleotides agree with TRBD2. Germline CDR1 and CDR2: MRHNA and SNTAGT. This CDR3 is 15 amino acids long. V was pared by 3 bases and J by 3 bases, with 3 bases of the junction left unmatched. CDR3 sequence reads: CASSEKLAGTDTQYF. The CDR3 region has the DNA TGTGCCAGCAGTGAAAAACTAGCGGGGACAGATACGCAGTATTTT.

This clonotype was found a few times. V is TRBV20-1 and J is TRBJ2-1; the D is unclear. This CDR3 is built from 13 residues. CDR1 is DFQATT and CDR2 is SNEGSKA in the germline V gene (reference sequence). V lost 4 bases and J lost 4, with 11 bases in between. CDR3 in DNA: TGCAGTGCTAATCCTCCTCCTTACAATGAGCAGTTCTTC. Its protein product is CSANPPPYNEQFF.

This clonotype was observed at least ten times. The V call is TRBV27, the J call TRBJ2-1; 12 positions match TRBD1. J gave up 9 bases and V 7 bases, and 10 bases lay outside the gene matches. The CDR3 loop spans 15 amino acids. CDR1 MNHEY and CDR2 SMNVEV come from the germline V gene (reference sequence). The CDR3 sequence: CASTSGTGGMGEQFF. The CDR3 DNA sequence: TGTGCCAGCACCTCCGGGACAGGGGGCATGGGTGAGCAGTTCTTC.

The V gene is TRBV5-6, the J gene TRBJ1-2; no definite D call. V dropped 4 bases and J dropped 6 bases, with 19 bases sitting between them. Germline lookup yields CDR1 SGHDT and CDR2 YYEEEE. This CDR3 is built from 15 residues. CDR3 residues: CASSQPGTPRHGYTF. The CDR3 DNA reads TGTGCCAGCAGCCAACCCGGTACCCCGCGCCATGGCTACACCTTC.

This clonotype was counted between two and nine times. The chain couples TRBV2 to TRBJ2-7; 7 bases are shared with TRBD1. Germline CDR1 reads SNHLY; CDR2 reads FYNNEI. This CDR3 contains 17 residues. Trimming at V came to 5 bases and at J to 2 bases, leaving 15 bases not matched to a gene. CDR3 loop: CASSIITLGQLAYEQYF. The DNA for the CDR3 is TGTGCCAGCAGTATAATCACTTTGGGACAGCTAGCCTACGAGCAGTACTTC.

In this sample, this clonotype turned up a few times. The chain carries TRBV11-2 and TRBJ2-1, with 8 bases fitting TRBD2. Germline V CDR1 and CDR2: SGHAT, FQNNGV. The CDR3 is 14 amino acids. V dropped 3 bases and J dropped 8; count of bases not matched to a gene: 6. Here the CDR3 reads CASSFQREIDEQFF. The CDR3, as DNA: TGTGCCAGCAGCTTTCAGCGGGAGATTGATGAGCAGTTCTTC. Complete variable domain (other parts from reference TRBV11-2 and TRBJ2-1): EAGVAQSPRYKIIEKRQSVAFWCNPISGHATLYWYQQILGQGPKLLIQFQNNGVVDDSQLPKDRFSAERLKGVDSTLKIQPAKLEDSAVYLCASSFQREIDEQFFGPGTRLTVL.

In this sample, this clonotype turned up many times. The chain employs TRBV7-2 and TRBJ2-1; 13 nucleotides align to TRBD2. The CDR3 extends over 17 amino acids. V was clipped by 1 base and J by 9 bases; unmatched bases: 9. The germline V gene has CDR1 SGHTA and CDR2 FQGNSA. This CDR3 is CASSLVVTSGGAAEQFF. The CDR3 nucleotides are TGTGCCAGCAGCTTAGTGGTTACTAGCGGGGGGGCGGCTGAGCAGTTCTTC.

This clonotype was seen a handful of times. CDR3 coding DNA: TGCAGTGCTCTATACAGGGGTAACTATGGCTACACCTTC. Amino acid sequence: CSALYRGNYGYTF. The chain is built from TRBV20-1 and TRBJ1-2, with 7 bases that match TRBD1. This CDR3 contains 13 residues. V dropped 5 bases and J dropped 1; count of bases not matched to a gene: 4. Germline values: CDR1 DFQATT, CDR2 SNEGSKA (reference sequence).

The gene calls are TRBV6-6 and TRBJ2-2; 10 nucleotides match TRBD2. The CDR3 contains 17 residues. The trim removed 2 bases at V and 3 bases at J, leaving 6 bases unmatched. Germline CDR1 is MNHNY and CDR2 is SVGAGI (reference sequence). The CDR3 reads CASSYPAGLADTGELFF. In DNA, the CDR3 is TGTGCCAGCAGTTACCCCGCCGGACTAGCGGACACCGGGGAGCTGTTTTTT.

This clonotype came up many times. The chain recombines TRBV7-8 with TRBJ2-7, with 12 nucleotides matching TRBD2. V was clipped by 6 bases and J by 3 bases; unmatched bases: 9. Germline CDR1 and CDR2: SGHVS and FQNEAQ. The length of the CDR3 is 16 residues. The CDR3 is CASRQTSGRTRYEQYF. The CDR3 nucleotides are TGTGCCAGCAGACAAACTAGCGGGAGGACCCGCTACGAGCAGTACTTC.

This clonotype was counted at least ten times. The V gene is TRBV28, the J gene TRBJ2-4; D call uncertain. This CDR3 contains 13 residues. Germline V gene lookup returns CDR1 MDHEN and CDR2 SYDVKM. V was shortened by 8 bases and J by 1 base, with 9 bases between the two germline ends. The CDR3 DNA follows: TGTGCCAGCCGTATGGGTGCCAAAAACATTCAGTACTTC. Amino acid sequence: CASRMGAKNIQYF.

CDR3 bases: TGCAGCGTTGAGGGAGTAGCGGGAGTGGGAGAGAACTACAATGAGCAGTTCTTC. Translated: CSVEGVAGVGENYNEQFF. This chain uses TRBV29-1 with TRBJ2-1; 9 positions agree with TRBD2. Germline values: CDR1 SQVTM, CDR2 ANQGSEA. The CDR3 is 18 residues long. Trimming took 3 bases from V and 3 from J; bases not matched to a gene: 15.

This rearrangement joins TRBV27 to TRBJ2-7; maybe TRBD1 (6 bases). The V gene's germline CDR1 is MNHEY and CDR2 SMNVEV (reference sequence). Trimming took off 3 bases at V and 6 bases at J, with 12 bases between the two ends. The CDR3 sequence is 13 residues long. Written as DNA, the CDR3 is TGTGCCAGCAGTTTTCAGGGGCCGAGCGAGCAGTACTTC. The encoded protein is CASSFQGPSEQYF.

This clonotype was found many times. The J gene is TRBJ2-7, the V gene TRBV7-9; unclear D gene. CDR1 is SEHNR, CDR2 FQNEAQ, per germline (reference sequence). CDR3 length: 14 amino acids. V was clipped by 10 bases and J by 0 bases, with 16 bases between them. The CDR3: CAIAPSDLSYEQYF. The CDR3, as DNA: TGTGCCATTGCGCCGTCAGACCTCTCCTACGAGCAGTACTTC.

This clonotype has a handful of counts. The chain has TRBV5-6 and TRBJ1-5; 7 bases agree with TRBD1. Germline CDR1 SGHDT, CDR2 YYEEEE. The J segment lost 0 bases and the V segment lost 4 bases, leaving 10 bases of the junction unmatched. This CDR3 contains 17 residues. The chain's CDR3 is CASSLYRGLYSNQPQHF. CDR3 coding DNA: TGTGCCAGCAGCCTGTACAGGGGCCTCTATAGCAATCAGCCCCAGCATTTT.

The sample holds a few counts of this clonotype. The chain joins TRBV27 to TRBJ2-7; 12 bases map to TRBD2. J lost 6 bases, V lost 3 bases, and 6 bases had no gene match. Looked up from germline, CDR1 is MNHEY and CDR2 is SMNVEV (reference sequence). This CDR3 region has 15 residues. Here the CDR3 reads CASSFRTSGIGEQYF. The DNA of the CDR3 is TGTGCCAGCAGTTTCCGGACTAGCGGGATCGGCGAGCAGTACTTC.

At least ten counts were recorded for this clonotype. The V and J genes are TRBV10-3 and TRBJ1-2; D perhaps matches TRBD1 (5 bases). Trimming took 2 bases from V and 4 from J, leaving 11 bases between them. There are 14 residues in the CDR3. The germline V gene encodes CDR1 ENHRY and CDR2 SYGVKD. CDR3 coding DNA: TGTGCCATCAGTGAGGGGACTCTCGGCTATGGCTACACCTTC. Residues: CAISEGTLGYGYTF.

Only a few counts were recorded for this clonotype. The chain has TRBV7-9 and TRBJ1-1; unclear D gene. The germline gives CDR1 SEHNR, CDR2 FQNEAQ (reference sequence). The CDR3 runs 11 residues. V was trimmed by 5 bases and J by 8 bases, leaving 9 bases between them. In DNA form, the CDR3 reads TGTGCCAGCAGCCGCCAGAGGGAAGCTTTCTTT. It codes for CASSRQREAFF.